The 23 T cell receptor beta chains below all came from one sample that was sequenced in a study of T cells in Graves' hyperthyroidism and ophthalmopathy. TCR beta CDR3 sequences were amplified from RNA transcripts. Initially, a first-round RT-PCR of the TCR CDR3 employed the HTBI primer set. TCRdb redid the calling of the multiplex PCR reads with MiXCR, one entry per CDR3 protein. The repertoire consists of 550,000 to 850,000 distinct CDR3 sequences, with 15% to 20% occurring once and the leading ten covering 15% to 20%. Sequencing was done on a sample of blood. Receptors were obtained from a woman in her fifties or sixties with Graves' hyperthyroidism that later progressed to Graves' ophthalmopathy.

This clonotype has at least ten counts. The chain carries TRBV20-1 and TRBJ1-2; 7 positions agree with TRBD1. The junction had 8 bases not matched to a gene; V was cut back by 5 bases and J by 5 bases. Germline V gene sequence: CDR1 DFQATT, CDR2 SNEGSKA (reference sequence). CDR3 length equals 13 residues. The CDR3 reads CSAGTTGDYGYTF. CDR3 coding DNA: TGCAGTGCTGGGACTACAGGGGATTATGGCTACACCTTC.

This clonotype was observed at least ten times. The chain carries TRBV18 and TRBJ1-1; 7 nucleotides match TRBD1. The CDR3 loop spans 16 amino acids. Trimming cost V 6 bases and J 1 base; bases outside gene matches: 11. CDR1 and CDR2 from the germline V gene are KGHSH and LQKENI. In DNA form, the CDR3 reads TGTGCCAGCTCTCGAACCGGGACAGCCAGGAACACTGAAGCTTTCTTT. Encoded protein: CASSRTGTARNTEAFF.

This clonotype has a handful of counts. J is TRBJ2-7 and V is TRBV27, with TRBD1 matching over 8 bases. V trimming: 4 bases; J trimming: 5 bases; junction bases outside the gene matches: 7. CDR1 is MNHEY, CDR2 SMNVEV, per germline (reference sequence). The CDR3 length is 14 residues. This chain's CDR3 is CASSYDRGLHEQYF. The CDR3 DNA follows: TGTGCCAGCAGTTATGACAGGGGATTACACGAGCAGTACTTC.

This clonotype occurred many times. In nucleotides, the CDR3 is TGTGCCAGCGGAGGACAGGGTCGCCACTATGGCTACACCTTC. Translating it yields CASGGQGRHYGYTF. The rearrangement uses TRBV12-3 or TRBV12-4 and TRBJ1-2; 8 bases map to TRBD1. With V trimmed by 8 bases and J by 3 bases, 8 bases remained unmatched. This CDR3 has 14 amino acids.

This clonotype was observed a handful of times. This sequence joins TRBV9 and TRBJ2-3; D possibly corresponds to TRBD1 (5 bases). CDR1 is SGDLS, CDR2 YYNGEE, per germline. This CDR3 is 15 amino acids long. Trimming stripped 0 bases from V and 4 bases from J, with 12 bases between. DNA for the CDR3: TGTGCCAGCAGCGTAGTAGAAGGGGCTGCAGATACGCAGTATTTT. The encoded protein is CASSVVEGAADTQYF. The full variable domain, completed using reference TRBV9 and TRBJ2-3, is DSGVTQTPKHLITATGQRVTLRCSPRSGDLSVYWYQQSLDQGLQFLIQYYNGEERAKGNILERFSAQQFPDLHSELNLSSLELGDSALYFCASSVVEGAADTQYFGPGTRLTVL.

This clonotype was found many times. The chain joins TRBV11-2 to TRBJ1-1; D is possibly TRBD1 (6 bases). This CDR3 is 14 amino acids long. The V gene's germline CDR1 is SGHAT and CDR2 FQNNGV. Trimming took off 5 bases at V and 2 bases at J, with 12 bases between the two ends. The CDR3 nucleotides are TGTGCCAGCAGCCACGGACAGACTAACACTGAAGCTTTCTTT. Translated: CASSHGQTNTEAFF.

This clonotype has only a few counts. The chain combines TRBV10-1 with TRBJ2-3, with D unclear. Germline V CDR1 and CDR2: WNHNN, SYGVQD (reference sequence). The CDR3 totals 13 residues. Trimming stripped 3 bases from V and 4 bases from J, with 8 bases between. The CDR3 nucleotides read TGCGCCAGCAGTGACTGGCAGTCAGATACGCAGTATTTT. Amino acid sequence: CASSDWQSDTQYF.

The rearrangement links TRBV12-3 or TRBV12-4 to TRBJ1-2; TRBD1 is a possible D gene (5 bases). The CDR3 has 12 amino acids. Deletions cut 6 bases from V and 6 bases from J, with 11 bases between. CDR3 region: CASREGSHGYTF. For the CDR3, the DNA is TGTGCCAGCAGGGAGGGGAGCCATGGCTACACCTTC.

This clonotype came up a few times. The CDR3 reads CASSQGPNNSPLHF. The CDR3 DNA is TGTGCCAGCAGCCAAGGCCCTAATAATTCACCCCTCCACTTT. The rearrangement links TRBV3-1 to TRBJ1-6; no clear D gene. Germline CDR1 is LGHDT and CDR2 is YNNKEL (reference sequence). Trimming stripped 1 base from V and 5 bases from J, with 6 bases between. This CDR3 region has 14 residues.

In DNA form, the CDR3 reads TGTGCCAGCAGCGTCGGGGGCCTCCTTGGGGCCAACGTCCTGACTTTC. It is translated as CASSVGGLLGANVLTF. The rearrangement uses TRBV9 and TRBJ2-6, with D perhaps being TRBD1 or TRBD2 (6 bases each). This CDR3 has 16 residues. V lost 2 bases and J 3 bases, leaving 12 bases between the germline ends. Germline-derived CDR1 and CDR2 are SGDLS and YYNGEE.

The V and J genes are TRBV27 and TRBJ1-3; perhaps TRBD1 as D (5 bases). V lost 6 bases to trimming and J lost 0 bases, with 18 bases between them. Germline lookup yields CDR1 MNHEY and CDR2 SMNVEV (reference sequence). This CDR3 contains 17 residues. This CDR3 reads CASSLGGSFSSGNTIYF. Here the CDR3 DNA reads TGTGCCAGCAGCCTCGGGGGGAGTTTTTCCTCTGGAAACACCATATATTTT.

Only a few counts were recorded for this clonotype. This may stem from a read error, because a much larger clone lies one nucleotide away. The chain recombines TRBV12-3 or TRBV12-4 with TRBJ1-1; TRBD1 aligns across 7 bases. The CDR3 consists of 15 residues. The V gene end was trimmed by 6 bases and the J gene end by 3 bases; junction bases not matched to a gene: 10. Here the CDR3 DNA reads TGTGCCAGCAGACCCGCCGGGACAGAGGACACTGAAGCTTTCTTT. As protein: CASRPAGTEDTEAFF.

This clonotype was picked up a small number of times. This rearrangement joins TRBV7-9 to TRBJ2-1; perhaps TRBD2 as D (5 bases). The CDR3 is 18 residues long. The germline CDR1 and CDR2 sequences are SEHNR and FQNEAQ (reference sequence). V was pared by 3 bases and J by 1 base, with 19 bases between. Here the CDR3 DNA reads TGTGCCAGCAGCTTCCGAGACCGGGTGGGAGTGTCCTACAATGAGCAGTTCTTC. This sequence encodes CASSFRDRVGVSYNEQFF.

The chain is built from TRBV24-1 and TRBJ2-1; the match to TRBD1 covers 10 bases. The CDR3 extends over 15 amino acids. The junction had 8 bases not matched to a gene; V was cut back by 5 bases and J by 8 bases. The germline gives CDR1 KGHDR, CDR2 SFDVKD. The CDR3 protein is CATSAGDRGWYEQFF. The CDR3 nucleotides read TGTGCCACCAGTGCAGGGGACAGGGGATGGTATGAGCAGTTCTTC.

This clonotype was seen more than once but under ten times. The chain combines TRBV19 with TRBJ2-3, with D uncertain. The V gene's germline CDR1 is LNHDA and CDR2 SQIVND (reference sequence). Trimming stripped 7 bases from V and 3 bases from J, with 11 bases between. The CDR3 has 13 amino acids. Here the CDR3 DNA reads TGTGCCAGTAATGACGGACGGACAGATACGCAGTATTTT. This translates into CASNDGRTDTQYF.

This clonotype appeared a few times. This chain uses TRBV3-1 with TRBJ1-2; D is uncertain. This CDR3 region has 16 residues. V gave up 1 base and J gave up 8 bases, with 20 bases separating them. Germline V CDR1 and CDR2: LGHDT, YNNKEL (reference sequence). The CDR3 region is CASSQGQAGALRGYTF. In DNA form, the CDR3 reads TGTGCCAGCAGCCAAGGTCAGGCAGGCGCATTGAGGGGCTACACCTTC.

V and J are TRBV11-2 and TRBJ1-2; TRBD1 might be the D (6 bases). Germline loops: CDR1 SGHAT, CDR2 FQNNGV. Trimming removed 3 bases at V and 3 bases at J, with 14 bases between. The CDR3 is made up of 15 amino acids. The CDR3 sequence: CASSFGAGADYGYTF. CDR3 DNA sequence: TGTGCCAGCAGCTTTGGTGCGGGGGCCGACTATGGCTACACCTTC.

V gene TRBV12-3 or TRBV12-4 combines with J gene TRBJ2-7; TRBD1 might be the D (6 bases). V lost 8 bases and J lost 1, with 15 bases in between. The CDR3 runs 14 residues. This CDR3 reads CASGLRGFSYEQYF. The CDR3 bases are TGTGCCAGCGGACTCAGGGGTTTTTCCTACGAGCAGTACTTC.

V usage is TRBV10-2 and J usage is TRBJ2-1; possible D gene TRBD1, 6 bases. V dropped 3 bases and J dropped 4 bases, with 13 bases sitting between them. Germline CDR1 is WSHSY and CDR2 is SAAADI. The CDR3 extends over 15 amino acids. CDR3 nucleotides: TGCGCCAGCAGTGACGTGGGACAATCTTACAATGAGCAGTTCTTC. Protein sequence: CASSDVGQSYNEQFF.

This clonotype was seen a handful of times. The J gene is TRBJ2-4, the V gene TRBV29-1; 8 bases line up with TRBD2. CDR1 and CDR2 (germline): SQVTM, ANQGSEA. V was clipped by 7 bases and J by 4 bases; unmatched bases: 6. The CDR3 sequence is 13 residues long. This CDR3 reads CSAYGGEKNIQYF. CDR3 in DNA: TGCAGCGCTTACGGGGGGGAAAAAAACATTCAGTACTTC.

In the case of this clonotype: At one end, the junction sequence differs from germline, possibly due to a read error. This chain joins TRBV13 and TRBJ2-1, with 10 nucleotides matching TRBD1. This CDR3 contains 14 residues. Per germline, CDR1 PRHDT and CDR2 FYEKMQ (reference sequence). DNA of the CDR3: TGTGCCAACAGCTGGACAGGGGGGGCCAATGAGCAGTTCTTC. It specifies CANSWTGGANEQFF.

The V and J genes are TRBV9 and TRBJ1-2, with 7 bases that match TRBD1. V lost 4 bases to trimming and J lost 4 bases; unmatched junction nucleotides: 7. This CDR3 is 14 amino acids long. Germline V gene lookup returns CDR1 SGDLS and CDR2 YYNGEE. The DNA for the CDR3 is TGTGCCAGCAGCCCTACGGCAGGGGGCTATGGCTACACCTTC. Its translation: CASSPTAGGYGYTF.

In this sample, this clonotype turned up many times. The rearrangement links TRBV27 to TRBJ1-6; D uncertain. V was shortened by 3 bases and J by 6 bases, with 3 bases between the two germline ends. The CDR3 has 12 residues. CDR1 MNHEY and CDR2 SMNVEV come from the germline V gene (reference sequence). The DNA of the CDR3 is TGTGCCAGCAGTTTTACTAATTCACCCCTCCACTTT. Translation gives CASSFTNSPLHF.